One sample yielded the 23 T cell receptor beta chains listed below, sequenced in a study of T and B cells in COVID-19 patients. BIOMED2 TRB-A/B primer pools were used in multiplex TRB PCR. TCRdb itself ran the multiplex PCR reads through MiXCR, one entry per CDR3 protein. The sample carries 4,000 to 5,500 distinct CDR3 sequences, 27% recorded once. TRB was amplified from about 250-500 ng of blood genomic DNA. Sample: blood. These receptors came from a human donor with active COVID-19.

The chain links TRBV6-6 to TRBJ1-2; 8 bases map to TRBD1. J gave up 4 bases and V 6 bases, and 10 bases lay outside the gene matches. Germline assignment: CDR1 MNHNY and CDR2 SVGAGI (reference sequence). CDR3 length: 15 residues. The CDR3 DNA sequence: TGTGCCAGCAGCTTCCCCGGACAGGGAGGCTATGGCTACACCTTC. Translating it yields CASSFPGQGGYGYTF.

This clonotype is classed as medium-sized. The J gene is TRBJ2-6, the V gene TRBV6-2 or TRBV6-3; D call uncertain. V was trimmed by 0 bases and J by 0 bases, leaving 6 bases between them. The CDR3 extends over 16 amino acids. CDR1 is MNHEY and CDR2 is SVGEGT in the germline V gene. CDR3 sequence: CASSYSKPSGANVLTF. CDR3 nucleotide sequence: TGTGCCAGCAGTTACTCGAAACCCTCTGGGGCCAACGTCCTGACTTTC.

The chain is built from TRBV24-1 and TRBJ2-5; D remains unclear. The CDR3 runs 13 residues. CDR1 is KGHDR and CDR2 is SFDVKD in the germline V gene. Trimming took 7 bases from V and 2 from J, leaving 10 bases between them. CDR3 protein: CATRWPIQETQYF. CDR3 in DNA: TGTGCCACCAGATGGCCCATTCAAGAGACCCAGTACTTC.

This clonotype was detected a few times. The chain uses TRBV7-9 and TRBJ2-3; 9 nucleotides align to TRBD1. The germline V gene encodes CDR1 SEHNR and CDR2 FQNEAQ (reference sequence). J was trimmed by 3 bases and V by 9 bases; bases with no gene match: 7. The CDR3 consists of 14 residues. Written as DNA, the CDR3 is TGTGCCAGTCTGGGACAGGGAGGAACAGATACGCAGTATTTT. Protein product: CASLGQGGTDTQYF.

This clonotype is medium-sized (0.01 to 0.1%). The J gene is TRBJ2-1, the V gene TRBV6-6; D uncertain. The germline gives CDR1 MNHNY, CDR2 SVGAGI (reference sequence). The CDR3 sequence is 12 residues long. CDR3 DNA sequence: TGTGTCGCCTCTCCTGGGGACAATGAGCAGTTCTTC. It codes for CVASPGDNEQFF.

V usage is TRBV11-2 and J usage is TRBJ2-1; 8 positions match TRBD2. Germline CDR1 is SGHAT and CDR2 is FQNNGV. Germline trimming cut 2 bases from V and 7 bases from J; bases unmatched to any gene: 10. The CDR3 has 16 amino acids. DNA for the CDR3: TGTGCCAGCAGCTTACGTCCAGCGGGGGTTCGAAATGAGCAGTTCTTC. This codes for CASSLRPAGVRNEQFF.

By share of the sample, this clonotype is medium-sized. CDR3 sequence (DNA): TGTGCCAGCAGTTCGCCAGGGATGCACGAGCAGTACTTC. Protein product: CASSSPGMHEQYF. The rearrangement links TRBV27 to TRBJ2-7, with D possibly being TRBD1 (5 bases). Germline-derived CDR1 and CDR2 are MNHEY and SMNVEV (reference sequence). Trimming removed 4 bases at V and 5 bases at J, with 12 bases between. The CDR3 is 13 amino acids.

The CDR3 protein is CAISSTGNTEAFF. CDR3 sequence (DNA): TGTGCCATCAGCTCGACAGGGAACACTGAAGCTTTCTTT. V gene TRBV10-3 combines with J gene TRBJ1-1; D may be TRBD1 (6 bases). The CDR3 totals 13 residues. CDR1 and CDR2 (germline): ENHRY, SYGVKD. V lost 6 bases and J 1 base, leaving 9 bases between the germline ends.

The chain couples TRBV20-1 to TRBJ1-1; no firm D call. Between the trimmed V and J ends, which lost 0 bases and 2 bases, there was a span of 13 bases. Germline CDR1 reads DFQATT; CDR2 reads SNEGSKA (reference sequence). The CDR3 has 15 amino acids. The CDR3 DNA follows: TGCAGTGCTAGAGAGTGGCCCGGGGTTAACACTGAAGCTTTCTTT. Its translation: CSAREWPGVNTEAFF.

Worth noting for this clonotype: A single base separates this from a much larger clone, so it may be a read error. The rearrangement joins TRBV12-3 or TRBV12-4 to TRBJ2-1; 8 nucleotides agree with TRBD1. This CDR3 contains 18 residues. CDR3 residues: CASSLYAGGSREVNERFF. As DNA, the CDR3 is TGTGCCAGCAGTTTATATGCAGGGGGCTCCAGGGAGGTCAATGAGCGGTTCTTC.

This clonotype is medium-sized (0.01 to 0.1%) in the sample. The V call is TRBV12-3 or TRBV12-4, the J call TRBJ2-5, with no clear D. V was shortened by 1 base and J by 7 bases, with 10 bases between the two germline ends. The CDR3 totals 13 residues. The CDR3 here is CASSLEVLRTQYF. CDR3 DNA: TGTGCCAGCAGTTTAGAAGTCCTACGGACCCAGTACTTC.

This clonotype was picked up one time. The chain is built from TRBV6-5 and TRBJ1-2, with D possibly matching TRBD1 (6 bases). CDR1 and CDR2 (germline): MNHEY, SVGAGI. The CDR3 runs 14 residues. Deletions cut 5 bases from V and 4 bases from J, with 14 bases between. CDR3 in DNA: TGTGCCAGCAGTCTACAGGGACGGTTCTATGGCTACACCTTC. Translating gives CASSLQGRFYGYTF.

This clonotype has only a few counts. The gene calls are TRBV6-5 and TRBJ1-5, with D maybe TRBD1 (6 bases). V lost 4 bases and J 6 bases, leaving 13 bases between the germline ends. The germline gives CDR1 MNHEY, CDR2 SVGAGI. The CDR3 consists of 14 residues. DNA for the CDR3: TGTGCCAGCAGTTTCTTACAGGGAAGTCAGCCCCAGCATTTT. As protein: CASSFLQGSQPQHF.

This chain joins TRBV5-1 and TRBJ2-1; D perhaps matches TRBD1 (6 bases). Trimming removed 2 bases from V and 0 bases from J, with 9 bases in between. The germline gives CDR1 SGHRS, CDR2 YFSETQ. There are 15 residues in the CDR3. For the CDR3, the DNA is TGCGCCAGCAGCTTCCGGGACACCTCCTACAATGAGCAGTTCTTC. Its protein product is CASSFRDTSYNEQFF.

In its sample, this clonotype is medium-sized. The genes are TRBV15 and TRBJ1-2; D possibly corresponds to TRBD1 (6 bases). Germline V gene sequence: CDR1 LNHNV, CDR2 YYDKDF (reference sequence). Trimming pared 5 bases from V and 1 base from J, leaving 11 bases between. CDR3 length equals 14 residues. CDR3 in amino acids: CATSLGGRNYGYTF. The CDR3 bases are TGTGCCACCAGCCTGGGGGGGCGTAACTATGGCTACACCTTC.

This clonotype is termed medium-sized. This chain joins TRBV6-6 and TRBJ2-5; weak D call: TRBD2 (6 bases). Germline CDR1 is MNHNY and CDR2 is SVGAGI (reference sequence). V dropped 7 bases and J dropped 5 bases, with 14 bases sitting between them. The CDR3 is 13 residues long. Here the CDR3 reads CASTPEGRETQYF. Written as DNA, the CDR3 is TGTGCCAGCACCCCGGAGGGCCGGGAGACCCAGTACTTC.

Sample share makes this clonotype medium-sized (0.01 to 0.1%). The chain joins TRBV19 to TRBJ2-1; TRBD2 agrees at 8 bases. The germline CDR1 and CDR2 sequences are LNHDA and SQIVND (reference sequence). CDR3 length: 15 residues. With 5 bases clipped from V and 5 bases from J, the junction kept 8 bases outside the gene matches. In nucleotides, the CDR3 is TGTGCCAGTAGTGTGCCCGGGACTAGGGACAATGAGCAGTTCTTC. This sequence encodes CASSVPGTRDNEQFF. Full variable domain (outside the CDR3, taken from reference TRBV19 and TRBJ2-1): DGGITQSPKYLFRKEGQNVTLSCEQNLNHDAMYWYRQDPGQGLRLIYYSQIVNDFQKGDIAEGYSVSREKKESFPLTVTSAQKNPTAFYLCASSVPGTRDNEQFFGPGTRLTVL.

The sample holds a few counts of this clonotype. This chain connects TRBV7-6 to TRBJ1-4; 10 bases fit TRBD1. The CDR3 loop spans 12 amino acids. Germline CDR1 is SGHVS and CDR2 is FNYEAQ. Losses at the gene ends were 5 bases for V and 13 bases for J; bases not matched to a gene: 4. The CDR3 here is CASSQGQGRLFF. For the CDR3, the DNA is TGTGCCAGCAGCCAGGGACAGGGGCGACTGTTTTTT.

This clonotype is medium-sized by share. The chain has TRBV30 and TRBJ2-7; D assignment may be TRBD1 or TRBD2 (5 bases each). Trimming stripped 2 bases from V and 4 bases from J, with 12 bases between. CDR3 length: 13 amino acids. Per germline, CDR1 GTSNPN and CDR2 SVGIG (reference sequence). The CDR3 region has the DNA TGTGCCTGGAGTCAAATGGGGGTTTACGAGCAGTACTTC. Its protein is CAWSQMGVYEQYF.

This clonotype was picked up one time. The chain combines TRBV4-1 with TRBJ1-4; maybe TRBD1 (5 bases). V shed 1 base and J shed 7 bases, with 10 bases lying between them. The CDR3 spans 14 residues. Germline V lookup: CDR1 MGHRA, CDR2 YSYEKL. DNA for the CDR3: TGCGCCAGCAGCCAAGTATACCAGGGTGAAAAACTGTTTTTT. It codes for CASSQVYQGEKLFF.

This clonotype was counted a few times. The rearrangement joins TRBV18 to TRBJ1-2, with 8 bases matching TRBD1. In germline, CDR1 is KGHSH, CDR2 LQKENI. Trimming removed 2 bases from V and 8 bases from J; junction bases left unmatched: 22. The CDR3 consists of 19 residues. CDR3 amino acids: CASSPSPATGVVGGTGYTF. Written as DNA, the CDR3 is TGTGCCAGCTCACCAAGTCCGGCGACAGGGGTGGTTGGCGGCACGGGCTACACCTTC.

The chain is built from TRBV5-1 and TRBJ2-4; 8 bases map to TRBD2. CDR3 length: 15 amino acids. V was clipped by 4 bases and J by 6 bases; unmatched bases: 9. Germline V CDR1 and CDR2: SGHRS, YFSETQ. Written as DNA, the CDR3 is TGCGCCAGCAGCCGGACCGGGACTAGTGGAAACATTCAGTACTTC. Encoded protein: CASSRTGTSGNIQYF.

The V gene is TRBV5-1, the J gene TRBJ2-7; 9 positions agree with TRBD1. Germline trimming cut 0 bases from V and 2 bases from J; bases unmatched to any gene: 3. Germline assignment: CDR1 SGHRS and CDR2 YFSETQ. This CDR3 is built from 15 residues. The DNA of the CDR3 is TGCGCCAGCAGCTTGGGGACAGGGGATACCTACGAGCAGTACTTC. Its translation is CASSLGTGDTYEQYF.